The 30 T cell receptor beta chains reported below all come from one sample, sequenced in a study of CD8 T cells in ankylosing spondylitis. MiXCR, run by TCRdb on the 5' RACE reads, gives a single entry per CDR3 protein. The sample lists about 540,000 distinct CDR3 sequences; 12% were seen once. Whole-study findings and limits: Roughly 8 highly homologous variants made up a TCR beta motif that seemed to typify ankylosing spondylitis blood.

Their specific antigens are unknown. The sequenced material came from blood, either unsorted or a sorted T cell fraction (not recorded which). These receptors were taken from a male donor with ankylosing spondylitis.

This chain uses TRBV5-6 with TRBJ2-7; the match to TRBD1 covers 7 bases. The germline CDR1 and CDR2 sequences are SGHDT and YYEEEE. J gave up 12 bases and V 6 bases, and 15 bases lay outside the gene matches. This CDR3 is built from 13 residues. The CDR3 region is CASITAGTEKRYF. The CDR3 DNA follows: TGTGCCAGCATCACCGCCGGGACAGAAAAGCGGTACTTC.

The rearrangement uses TRBV20-1 and TRBJ1-1; possible D gene TRBD1, 6 bases. Germline CDR1 reads DFQATT; CDR2 reads SNEGSKA (reference sequence). This CDR3 contains 14 residues. V dropped 6 bases and J dropped 8 bases, with 22 bases sitting between them. Here the CDR3 reads CSAATSRQAGEAFF. The CDR3 DNA reads as TGCAGTGCCGCCACCTCGCGACAGGCCGGGGAAGCTTTCTTT.

The chain uses TRBV15 and TRBJ1-2; unclear D gene. The CDR3 spans 15 residues. CDR1 LNHNV and CDR2 YYDKDF come from the germline V gene (reference sequence). V was shortened by 0 bases and J by 8 bases, with 16 bases between the two germline ends. CDR3 amino acids: CATSRERTLSLGYTF. The DNA of the CDR3 is TGTGCCACCAGCAGAGAGAGAACTCTGTCTCTCGGCTACACCTTC.

This clonotype was observed many times. The V gene is TRBV6-1, the J gene TRBJ1-1, with 11 bases matching TRBD1. Trimming took 3 bases from V and 4 from J; bases not matched to a gene: 4. The CDR3 consists of 15 residues. Germline loops: CDR1 MNHNS, CDR2 SASEGT. This CDR3 is CASSDRTGGTTEAFF. CDR3 sequence (DNA): TGTGCCAGCAGTGATCGGACAGGGGGCACCACTGAAGCTTTCTTT.

CDR3 amino acids: CASSQTGPYSGYTF. CDR3 nucleotides: TGTGCCAGCAGCCAGACAGGTCCCTATTCTGGCTACACCTTC. The chain combines TRBV7-2 with TRBJ1-2; tentative D call: TRBD1 (6 bases). V was trimmed by 5 bases and J by 7 bases, leaving 17 bases between them. The CDR3 loop spans 14 amino acids. Germline V gives CDR1 SGHTA, CDR2 FQGNSA.

The chain carries TRBV4-1 and TRBJ1-5; 9 bases map to TRBD1. CDR3 length: 15 amino acids. The junction had 1 base not matched to a gene; V was cut back by 0 bases and J by 4 bases. CDR1 and CDR2 from the germline V gene are MGHRA and YSYEKL. The CDR3: CASSQDGQGNQPQHF. Here the CDR3 DNA reads TGCGCCAGCAGCCAAGATGGACAGGGGAATCAGCCCCAGCATTTT.

V gene TRBV5-1 combines with J gene TRBJ1-6; TRBD1 might be the D (6 bases). The germline V gene has CDR1 SGHRS and CDR2 YFSETQ. Trimming took off 0 bases at V and 8 bases at J, with 9 bases between the two ends. CDR3 length: 14 amino acids. Written as DNA, the CDR3 is TGCGCCAGCAGCTTGGACCAGGGGCATTCACCCCTCCACTTT. Protein product: CASSLDQGHSPLHF.

This clonotype came up many times. The V call is TRBV7-9, the J call TRBJ2-5; D uncertain. The CDR3 spans 12 residues. Germline loops: CDR1 SEHNR, CDR2 FQNEAQ (reference sequence). Trimming shortened V by 1 base and J by 5 bases, and 5 bases separated the two germline ends. The CDR3 loop is CASSLVEETQYF. In DNA, the CDR3 is TGTGCCAGCAGCTTAGTTGAGGAGACCCAGTACTTC.

This clonotype came up many times. The gene calls are TRBV29-1 and TRBJ2-3; maybe TRBD2 (6 bases). This CDR3 is built from 13 residues. With 4 bases removed from V and 0 bases from J, the gap between germline ends came to 8 bases. Germline CDR1 SQVTM, CDR2 ANQGSEA. The CDR3 nucleotides are TGCAGCGTTGCCAGCGGGAGCACAGATACGCAGTATTTT. Translating gives CSVASGSTDTQYF.

This clonotype occurred many times. The CDR3 bases are TGTGCCAGCAGCTTAGAACTAGTAGGCACAGATACGCAGTATTTT. Translating gives CASSLELVGTDTQYF. This chain links TRBV7-8 with TRBJ2-3, with D perhaps TRBD2 (5 bases). The V and J ends lost 1 base and 1 base respectively, with 9 bases between them. CDR1 is SGHVS and CDR2 is FQNEAQ in the germline V gene. This CDR3 contains 15 residues.

This chain uses TRBV20-1 with TRBJ2-7, with no clear D. This CDR3 comprises 14 residues. Germline V lookup: CDR1 DFQATT, CDR2 SNEGSKA (reference sequence). V shed 2 bases and J shed 0 bases, with 11 bases lying between them. CDR3 sequence (DNA): TGCAGTGCTAGAAACTGGAAGAGCTCCTACGAGCAGTACTTC. This codes for CSARNWKSSYEQYF.

The chain couples TRBV20-1 to TRBJ1-5, with TRBD1 matching 11 bases. The CDR3 covers 17 residues. V lost 5 bases to trimming and J lost 4 bases; unmatched junction nucleotides: 13. Germline V gene lookup returns CDR1 DFQATT and CDR2 SNEGSKA (reference sequence). In DNA, the CDR3 is TGCAGTGCTTCCAAACCGGGACAGGGGGTGGTTAATCAGCCCCAGCATTTT. As protein: CSASKPGQGVVNQPQHF.

This clonotype was found a few times. The J gene is TRBJ2-1, the V gene TRBV20-1; 9 bases are shared with TRBD2. With 5 bases clipped from V and 8 bases from J, the junction kept 16 bases outside the gene matches. CDR3 length equals 16 residues. Germline V gene sequence: CDR1 DFQATT, CDR2 SNEGSKA (reference sequence). The DNA of the CDR3 is TGCAGTGCTTGGCTTCGGCTAGCGGGACCCGTCGATGAGCAGTTCTTC. It yields the protein CSAWLRLAGPVDEQFF.

In its sample, this clonotype was seen many times. The chain has TRBV2 and TRBJ2-7; 12 nucleotides line up with TRBD2. Germline V gives CDR1 SNHLY, CDR2 FYNNEI. The CDR3 consists of 14 residues. V was clipped by 4 bases and J by 2 bases; unmatched bases: 0. The CDR3 sequence is CASSGLAGAYEQYF. The CDR3 coding sequence is TGTGCCAGCAGTGGACTAGCGGGAGCCTACGAGCAGTACTTC.

This clonotype was recorded a few times. V and J are TRBV12-3 or TRBV12-4 and TRBJ1-3; 7 positions agree with TRBD1. The CDR3 is made up of 18 amino acids. Losses at the gene ends were 6 bases for V and 4 bases for J; bases not matched to a gene: 18. The CDR3 DNA reads TGTGCCAGCAGAGGCAGCGTGACAGGGCTCATTCTAGGAAACACCATATATTTT. Translating gives CASRGSVTGLILGNTIYF.

This clonotype was observed many times. V is TRBV12-3 or TRBV12-4 and J is TRBJ2-1; 10 nucleotides agree with TRBD1. The CDR3 is made up of 15 amino acids. V dropped 6 bases and J dropped 5; count of bases not matched to a gene: 7. The CDR3 nucleotides read TGTGCCAGCAGCAAAAGACAGGGGGCCGACAATGAGCAGTTCTTC. It translates to CASSKRQGADNEQFF.

The rearrangement links TRBV5-5 to TRBJ2-5, with 8 bases aligning to TRBD2. CDR3 length equals 14 residues. Germline CDR1 and CDR2: SGHKS and YYEKEE (reference sequence). V shed 3 bases, J shed 5 bases, and the junction held 6 bases outside the gene matches. The CDR3, as DNA: TGTGCCAGCAGCTCACCCACGGGAGGGGAGACCCAGTACTTC. Translation: CASSSPTGGETQYF.

The genes are TRBV14 and TRBJ2-7, with TRBD2 identical over 7 bases. The CDR3 is made up of 15 amino acids. Germline lookup yields CDR1 SGHDN and CDR2 FVKESK. J gave up 3 bases and V 2 bases, and 7 bases lay outside the gene matches. CDR3 in amino acids: CASSQFRGRGYEQYF. The CDR3 DNA follows: TGTGCCAGCAGCCAATTTCGCGGGAGAGGCTACGAGCAGTACTTC.

This clonotype was found many times. The chain employs TRBV12-3 or TRBV12-4 and TRBJ1-6; 7 positions match TRBD1. This CDR3 spans 14 amino acids. Losses at the gene ends were 5 bases for V and 7 bases for J; bases not matched to a gene: 5. CDR3 protein: CASSTGQQNSPLHF. The CDR3 DNA is TGTGCCAGCAGTACGGGACAGCAAAATTCACCCCTCCACTTT.

Ten or more counts support this clonotype. The chain carries TRBV5-1 and TRBJ2-1, with 14 positions matching TRBD2. Germline V CDR1 and CDR2: SGHRS, YFSETQ. V trimming: 4 bases; J trimming: 7 bases; junction bases outside the gene matches: 7. This CDR3 spans 16 amino acids. CDR3 sequence: CASSIGLAGGLNEQFF. The CDR3 DNA reads TGCGCCAGCAGCATCGGACTAGCGGGAGGCTTAAATGAGCAGTTCTTC.

With regard to this clonotype: Given a much more abundant clone one base away, this may be a read error. The V and J genes are TRBV5-1 and TRBJ1-6, with D unclear. The CDR3 runs 15 residues. Germline V CDR1 and CDR2: SGHRS, YFSETQ. CDR3 sequence: CAISLEVGKNSPLHF. CDR3 bases: TGCGCCATCAGCTTGGAAGTAGGGAAGAATTCACCCCTCCACTTT.

The sample holds many counts of this clonotype. J is TRBJ1-1 and V is TRBV5-1; D is ambiguous. With 2 bases removed from V and 1 base from J, the gap between germline ends came to 9 bases. Per the germline V gene, CDR1 is SGHRS and CDR2 is YFSETQ. The CDR3 length is 14 residues. CDR3 sequence (DNA): TGCGCCAGCAGCTTTAGTAACGGGAACACTGAAGCTTTCTTT. Translating it yields CASSFSNGNTEAFF.

The chain employs TRBV29-1 and TRBJ1-2; D is ambiguous. Trimming took 3 bases from V and 4 from J, leaving 6 bases between them. Germline values: CDR1 SQVTM, CDR2 ANQGSEA. The CDR3 sequence is 11 residues long. This CDR3 is CSVDSLYGYTF. The CDR3 DNA reads as TGCAGCGTTGATTCTCTCTATGGCTACACCTTC.

A few counts support this clonotype. The chain links TRBV7-9 to TRBJ2-5, with 8 bases matching TRBD1. The CDR3 spans 14 residues. From germline, CDR1 is SEHNR and CDR2 FQNEAQ (reference sequence). Trimming took 5 bases from V and 4 from J; bases not matched to a gene: 6. The CDR3 nucleotides are TGTGCCAGCAGCGCCGGACAGGGAGGAGAGACCCAGTACTTC. This translates into CASSAGQGGETQYF.

This clonotype was detected a few times. The junction departs from germline at one end; a sequencing error may be responsible. The chain has TRBV6-1 and TRBJ1-4; a possible D gene is TRBD1 (6 bases). The CDR3 length is 15 residues. Germline CDR1 reads MNHNS; CDR2 reads SASEGT. CDR3 coding DNA: TGTGCCAGCACTCCCCGGGGCCAGGGGACGGAAAAACTATTTTTT. Its translation: CASTPRGQGTEKLFF.

This clonotype was seen a few times. The V gene is TRBV11-1, the J gene TRBJ1-6; D perhaps matches TRBD1 (5 bases). V gave up 10 bases and J gave up 8 bases, with 27 bases separating them. Germline V gene data show CDR1 as SGHAT and CDR2 as FQDESV (reference sequence). The CDR3 has 17 amino acids. In DNA form, the CDR3 reads TGTGCCACCGAGCCGGGGGGAAGGGCCGTGGGGGATTCACCCCTCCACTTT. This sequence encodes CATEPGGRAVGDSPLHF.

This clonotype was detected a few times. The genes are TRBV15 and TRBJ1-3; no firm D call. From germline, CDR1 is LNHNV and CDR2 YYDKDF (reference sequence). V was shortened by 1 base and J by 1 base, with 5 bases between the two germline ends. The CDR3 covers 14 residues. The CDR3 nucleotides are TGTGCCACCAGCAGAGTGGGTTCTGGAAACACCATATATTTT. Translated, it gives CATSRVGSGNTIYF.

This clonotype was detected ten times or more. CDR3 nucleotide sequence: TGTGCCAGCAGCCAAGATGAAGTACCCTACGAGCAGTACTTC. Protein product: CASSQDEVPYEQYF. The V call is TRBV3-1, the J call TRBJ2-7; D is unclear. Deletions cut 0 bases from V and 2 bases from J, with 8 bases between. In germline, CDR1 is LGHDT, CDR2 YNNKEL (reference sequence). The CDR3 is 14 residues long.

This clonotype turned up a few times. The chain couples TRBV29-1 to TRBJ2-7; D perhaps matches TRBD2 (7 bases). Germline CDR1 is SQVTM and CDR2 is ANQGSEA. V was trimmed by 6 bases and J by 3 bases, leaving 21 bases between them. This CDR3 is built from 15 residues. CDR3 loop: CSVPRPGGRLYEQYF. CDR3 nucleotides: TGCAGCGTCCCTAGGCCGGGGGGCAGGCTCTACGAGCAGTACTTC.

As concerns this clonotype: A much more abundant neighbour one base away suggests this may be a read error. The chain's CDR3 is CSAIFTDTQYF. As DNA, the CDR3 is TGCAGTGCTATCTTCACAGATACGCAGTATTTT. The rearrangement links TRBV20-1 to TRBJ2-3; D uncertain. The germline V and J ends were trimmed by 4 bases and 2 bases, with 4 bases remaining between them. This CDR3 region has 11 residues. Germline CDR1 reads DFQATT; CDR2 reads SNEGSKA (reference sequence).